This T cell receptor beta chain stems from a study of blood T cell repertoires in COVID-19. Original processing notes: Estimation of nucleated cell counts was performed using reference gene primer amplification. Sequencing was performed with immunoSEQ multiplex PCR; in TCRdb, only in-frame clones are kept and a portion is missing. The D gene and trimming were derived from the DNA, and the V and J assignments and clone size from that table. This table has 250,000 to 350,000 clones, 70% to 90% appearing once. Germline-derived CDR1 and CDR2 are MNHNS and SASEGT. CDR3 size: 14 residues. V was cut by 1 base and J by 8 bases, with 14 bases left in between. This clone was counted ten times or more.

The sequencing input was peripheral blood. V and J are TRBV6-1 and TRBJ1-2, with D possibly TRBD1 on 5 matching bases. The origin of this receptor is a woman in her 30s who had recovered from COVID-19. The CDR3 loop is CASSEDRGLGGYTF. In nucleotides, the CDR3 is TGTGCCAGCAGTGAAGATCGGGGACTAGGGGGCTACACCTTC.